Listed here are 2 T cell receptor beta chains from one sample, sequenced in a study of blood T cell repertoires in COVID-19. Using immunoSEQ multiplex PCR, the repertoire was profiled, and TCRdb retains in-frame clones only, with some absent. The data hold approximately 69,000 clones, with around four fifths observed a single time. The material sequenced was peripheral blood. The receptors were gathered from an elderly woman with acute or convalescent COVID-19.

The chain combines TRBV5-1 with TRBJ2-2; tentatively, D is TRBD2 (6 bases). Trimming removed 3 bases from V and 3 bases from J, with 15 bases in between. The CDR3 runs 16 residues. Germline CDR1 SGHRS, CDR2 YFSETQ. The CDR3: CASSSETGADTGELFF. The CDR3 coding sequence is TGCGCCAGCAGCTCGGAAACGGGAGCGGACACCGGGGAGCTGTTTTTT.

The count of this clone is one. The V call is TRBV6-5, the J call TRBJ2-7, with D possibly being TRBD1 (6 bases). V was shortened by 0 bases and J by 5 bases, with 11 bases between the two germline ends. The CDR3 runs to 14 residues. The germline CDR1 and CDR2 sequences are MNHEY and SVGAGI. The CDR3 nucleotides read TGTGCCAGCAGTTACTCGAGGCAGGGGCACGAGCAGTACTTC. Its translation: CASSYSRQGHEQYF.